The 15 T cell receptor beta chains listed next were all sequenced from one sample in a study of T cell changes during pregnancy in multiple sclerosis. The data were produced by immunoSEQ multiplex PCR, yet TCRdb's version contains in-frame clones alone and is incomplete. In the table there are some 140,000 clones, about 96% of which are singletons. The sample consisted of peripheral blood, taken after pregnancy. The receptors were sampled from a female donor with multiple sclerosis, enrolled in a pregnancy study.

The V call is TRBV7-2, the J call TRBJ2-3; no firm D call. Trimming took 3 bases from V and 6 from J, leaving 4 bases between them. The CDR3 spans 11 residues. The germline CDR1 and CDR2 sequences are SGHTA and FQGNSA. CDR3 bases: TGTGCCAGCAGCTTCCTGGATACGCAGTATTTT. It is translated as CASSFLDTQYF.

V usage is TRBV19 and J usage is TRBJ2-7, with a tentative D call TRBD1 (6 bases). Germline V CDR1 and CDR2: LNHDA, SQIVND (reference sequence). CDR3 length: 14 amino acids. V was pared by 3 bases and J by 3 bases, with 12 bases between. The DNA for the CDR3 is TGTGCCAGTAGTATCCGGGACACCTTCTACGAGCAGTACTTC. Residues: CASSIRDTFYEQYF.

This clone was recorded once. V gene TRBV30 combines with J gene TRBJ2-1; 12 nucleotides match TRBD2. Germline-derived CDR1 and CDR2 are GTSNPN and SVGIG (reference sequence). V lost 1 base and J lost 7; bases outside the gene matches: 5. CDR3 length equals 15 residues. CDR3 nucleotides: TGTGCCTGGAGTGGTCTAGCGGGAGGGGCTAATGAGCAGTTCTTC. This codes for CAWSGLAGGANEQFF.

The chain carries TRBV28 and TRBJ2-1; 10 nucleotides agree with TRBD2. From germline, CDR1 is MDHEN and CDR2 SYDVKM. V trimming: 3 bases; J trimming: 0 bases; junction bases outside the gene matches: 2. The length of the CDR3 is 16 residues. CDR3 amino acids: CASSFASGSSYNEQFF. The CDR3 nucleotides are TGTGCCAGCAGTTTCGCTAGCGGGAGCTCCTACAATGAGCAGTTCTTC.

This chain links TRBV28 with TRBJ1-1, with 8 bases matching TRBD1. V gave up 2 bases and J gave up 6 bases; unmatched junction bases: 8. Per the germline V gene, CDR1 is MDHEN and CDR2 is SYDVKM. The CDR3 extends over 15 amino acids. CDR3 bases: TGTGCCAGCAGTTTACCCGGGGGGACAGGTTCTGAAGCTTTCTTT. The encoded protein is CASSLPGGTGSEAFF.

The chain combines TRBV6-5 with TRBJ1-5, with D maybe TRBD1 (6 bases). Trimming left V 6 bases short and J 0 bases short, with 12 bases between. Germline loops: CDR1 MNHEY, CDR2 SVGAGI. The CDR3 totals 15 residues. CDR3 in amino acids: CASRRDINSNQPQHF. The CDR3 DNA reads as TGTGCCAGCAGACGGGACATTAATAGCAATCAGCCCCAGCATTTT.

The table lists this clone with a count of one. This chain uses TRBV25-1 with TRBJ2-3, with TRBD2 matching 7 bases. The CDR3 is 16 residues long. The junction had 10 bases not matched to a gene; V was cut back by 4 bases and J by 3 bases. The germline V gene has CDR1 MGHDK and CDR2 SYGVNS. The CDR3 coding sequence is TGTGCCAGCAGTGGTTTCTCGGCCGGGGGGACAGATACGCAGTATTTT. This encodes CASSGFSAGGTDTQYF.

The chain joins TRBV5-4 to TRBJ2-4; possibly TRBD2 for D (6 bases). Germline values: CDR1 SGHNT, CDR2 YYREEE (reference sequence). The V end lost 3 bases, the J end lost 7 bases, and 17 bases lay between the germline ends. This CDR3 contains 15 residues. DNA of the CDR3: TGTGCCAGCAGCTCCCAGGCCATAGGGAGGAACATTCAGTACTTC. This translates into CASSSQAIGRNIQYF.

This chain joins TRBV7-9 and TRBJ1-4; possible D gene TRBD1, 6 bases. Germline lookup yields CDR1 SEHNR and CDR2 FQNEAQ (reference sequence). Between the trimmed V and J ends, which lost 3 bases and 7 bases, there was a span of 15 bases. This CDR3 has 15 residues. CDR3 sequence reads: CASSFPQGYSEKLFF. CDR3 bases: TGTGCCAGCAGCTTCCCACAGGGTTATAGTGAAAAACTGTTTTTT.

The chain carries TRBV6-5 and TRBJ2-7; 13 nucleotides line up with TRBD2. Germline CDR1 reads MNHEY; CDR2 reads SVGAGI. Losses at the gene ends were 2 bases for V and 7 bases for J; bases not matched to a gene: 5. This CDR3 is 15 amino acids long. The CDR3 reads CASSYGLAGVGEQYF. As DNA, the CDR3 is TGTGCCAGCAGTTACGGACTAGCGGGAGTAGGTGAGCAGTACTTC.

CDR3 bases: TGTGCCAGCAGCTTAGGCAGGGTCTACGAGCAGTACTTC. As protein: CASSLGRVYEQYF. V and J are TRBV13 and TRBJ2-7; tentatively, D is TRBD1 (5 bases). V lost 0 bases to trimming and J lost 3 bases, with 6 bases between them. Germline loops: CDR1 PRHDT, CDR2 FYEKMQ (reference sequence). This CDR3 spans 13 amino acids. The variable domain in full, with the rest retrieved from reference TRBV13 and TRBJ2-7, is AAGVIQSPRHLIKEKRETATLKCYPIPRHDTVYWYQQGPGQDPQFLISFYEKMQSDKGSIPDRFSAQQFSDYHSELNMSSLELGDSALYFCASSLGRVYEQYFGPGTRLTVT.

This chain uses TRBV28 with TRBJ1-4; 8 nucleotides agree with TRBD1. Germline CDR1 is MDHEN and CDR2 is SYDVKM. The V gene end was trimmed by 8 bases and the J gene end by 7 bases; junction bases not matched to a gene: 9. This CDR3 contains 14 residues. CDR3 in amino acids: CASRAAGGVEKLFF. The CDR3 bases are TGTGCCAGCCGGGCGGCAGGGGGCGTTGAAAAACTGTTTTTT.

V gene TRBV28 combines with J gene TRBJ2-7, with 9 bases matching TRBD2. The junction had 4 bases not matched to a gene; V was cut back by 6 bases and J by 4 bases. Looked up from germline, CDR1 is MDHEN and CDR2 is SYDVKM. CDR3 length: 13 amino acids. The DNA of the CDR3 is TGTGCCAGCAGAAATAGCGGGAGATACGAGCAGTACTTC. Residues: CASRNSGRYEQYF.

The J gene is TRBJ2-2, the V gene TRBV6-6; TRBD1 matches 12 bases. Looked up from germline, CDR1 is MNHNY and CDR2 is SVGAGI (reference sequence). The CDR3 is 15 residues long. Trimming removed 8 bases from V and 6 bases from J; junction bases left unmatched: 7. The CDR3 loop reads CASERGQGAAGELFF. CDR3 nucleotide sequence: TGTGCCAGCGAGAGGGGACAGGGGGCGGCCGGGGAGCTGTTTTTT.

The chain is built from TRBV6-1 and TRBJ2-5; possible D gene TRBD2, 5 bases. Germline V CDR1 and CDR2: MNHNS, SASEGT. CDR3 size: 14 residues. With 9 bases removed from V and 5 bases from J, the gap between germline ends came to 19 bases. The CDR3 here is CASWPGGTWETQYF. The CDR3 nucleotides read TGTGCCAGTTGGCCAGGAGGAACCTGGGAGACCCAGTACTTC.